A single sample gave rise to the 21 T cell receptor beta chains below, sequenced in a study of T cell changes during pregnancy in multiple sclerosis. Produced via immunoSEQ multiplex PCR; TCRdb's table is partial and in-frame only. Here the sample spans some 22,000 clones, approximately 84% being singletons. This specimen was CD8+ T cells from peripheral blood mononuclear cells, taken after pregnancy. These receptors all come from a female donor with multiple sclerosis, enrolled in a pregnancy study.

J is TRBJ2-1 and V is TRBV5-4; 7 nucleotides align to TRBD2. V was clipped by 0 bases and J by 10 bases; unmatched bases: 19. This CDR3 has 18 amino acids. CDR1 is SGHNT, CDR2 YYREEE, per germline (reference sequence). The CDR3 here is CASSLGEYLVGRFPEQFF. The DNA for the CDR3 is TGTGCCAGCAGCTTGGGGGAATACCTAGTCGGGAGGTTTCCGGAGCAGTTCTTC.

This clone has a single count. The chain is built from TRBV7-2 and TRBJ2-7; D might be TRBD2 (6 bases). The CDR3 runs to 14 residues. Trimming stripped 5 bases from V and 0 bases from J, with 11 bases between. Germline CDR1 is SGHTA and CDR2 is FQGNSA. The CDR3 DNA follows: TGTGCCAGCAGCGTATACGGGAGCTCCTACGAGCAGTACTTC. Protein sequence: CASSVYGSSYEQYF. The variable domain in full, completed from reference TRBV7-2 and TRBJ2-7, reads GAGVSQSPSNKVTEKGKDVELRCDPISGHTALYWYRQSLGQGLEFLIYFQGNSAPDKSGLPSDRFSAERTGGSVSTLTIQRTQQEDSAVYLCASSVYGSSYEQYFGPGTRLTVT.

The J gene is TRBJ1-2, the V gene TRBV9; 7 nucleotides match TRBD1. Germline V CDR1 and CDR2: SGDLS, YYNGEE. The V segment lost 3 bases and the J segment 10 bases; nucleotides outside the gene matches: 3. The CDR3 extends over 11 amino acids. The CDR3: CASSEGQFYTF. DNA of the CDR3: TGTGCCAGCAGCGAGGGACAGTTCTACACCTTC. The variable domain in full, with the rest retrieved from reference TRBV9 and TRBJ1-2, is DSGVTQTPKHLITATGQRVTLRCSPRSGDLSVYWYQQSLDQGLQFLIQYYNGEERAKGNILERFSAQQFPDLHSELNLSSLELGDSALYFCASSEGQFYTFGSGTRLTVV.

This chain joins TRBV4-1 and TRBJ2-2, with 12 bases lining up with TRBD2. The J segment lost 7 bases and the V segment lost 1 base, leaving 7 bases of the junction unmatched. CDR1 and CDR2 from the germline V gene are MGHRA and YSYEKL. This CDR3 contains 17 residues. CDR3 DNA: TGCGCCAGCAGCCAAGCTCTAGCGGGAGGGCCCAGCGGGGAGCTGTTTTTT. It encodes CASSQALAGGPSGELFF.

J is TRBJ2-7 and V is TRBV10-3, with 9 bases aligning to TRBD1. The ends lost 5 bases at V and 7 bases at J; junction bases unmatched: 6. This CDR3 contains 13 residues. The germline CDR1 and CDR2 sequences are ENHRY and SYGVKD. The CDR3 here is CAISRDRDWEQYF. As DNA, the CDR3 is TGTGCCATCAGTCGGGACAGGGACTGGGAGCAGTACTTC.

V and J are TRBV5-6 and TRBJ2-5; 8 nucleotides agree with TRBD1. The germline CDR1 and CDR2 sequences are SGHDT and YYEEEE. V dropped 0 bases and J dropped 4; count of bases not matched to a gene: 17. The CDR3 contains 19 residues. CDR3 loop: CASSLAAGQGEVLGETQYF. CDR3 bases: TGTGCCAGCAGCTTGGCCGCTGGACAGGGAGAGGTATTGGGAGAGACCCAGTACTTC.

CDR3 sequence (DNA): TGTGCCAGCAGTTATAGCGGGAGGGCCCCCGAGCAGTACTTC. It yields the protein CASSYSGRAPEQYF. The rearrangement links TRBV27 to TRBJ2-7; TRBD2 agrees at 11 bases. V dropped 4 bases and J dropped 6; count of bases not matched to a gene: 5. Germline values: CDR1 MNHEY, CDR2 SMNVEV (reference sequence). This CDR3 has 14 residues.

The chain carries TRBV2 and TRBJ2-3, with a weak D call TRBD2 (5 bases). The CDR3 has 17 residues. CDR1 SNHLY and CDR2 FYNNEI come from the germline V gene. Trimming left V 6 bases short and J 5 bases short, with 24 bases between. The CDR3 DNA reads as TGTGCCAGCAGCCCAAGCGATAGCGCCGCTTGGGGAGATACGCAGTATTTT. This gives the protein CASSPSDSAAWGDTQYF.

The genes are TRBV2 and TRBJ2-5; possible D gene TRBD2, 7 bases. Between the trimmed V and J ends, which lost 4 bases and 4 bases, there was a span of 19 bases. The germline CDR1 and CDR2 sequences are SNHLY and FYNNEI. This CDR3 has 16 amino acids. The CDR3 here is CASSVPSHREGETQYF. CDR3 sequence (DNA): TGTGCCAGCAGTGTACCATCTCACAGGGAGGGAGAGACCCAGTACTTC.

The chain links TRBV4-1 to TRBJ2-1, with TRBD2 as a possible D gene (6 bases). This CDR3 region has 16 residues. The germline CDR1 and CDR2 sequences are MGHRA and YSYEKL. V was shortened by 5 bases and J by 3 bases, with 17 bases between the two germline ends. The CDR3 nucleotides read TGCGCCAGCAGCTGGCGCGGGGACCTCCGCTACAATGAGCAGTTCTTC. This encodes CASSWRGDLRYNEQFF.

In its sample, this clone was seen once. The chain links TRBV6-5 to TRBJ2-1; 7 bases match TRBD2. Germline trimming cut 6 bases from V and 5 bases from J; bases unmatched to any gene: 7. The CDR3 covers 14 residues. From germline, CDR1 is MNHEY and CDR2 SVGAGI. The CDR3 loop reads CASSGAGEDNEQFF. The CDR3, as DNA: TGTGCCAGCAGCGGGGCGGGAGAGGACAATGAGCAGTTCTTC.

The chain uses TRBV27 and TRBJ1-1, with D hard to call. The CDR3 sequence is 14 residues long. Germline V gives CDR1 MNHEY, CDR2 SMNVEV (reference sequence). V was shortened by 3 bases and J by 7 bases, with 15 bases between the two germline ends. The CDR3 region is CASSLTSNLNEAFF. In DNA, the CDR3 is TGTGCCAGCAGTTTGACAAGCAACCTCAATGAAGCTTTCTTT.

This chain links TRBV15 with TRBJ2-2; 13 positions match TRBD2. Germline lookup yields CDR1 LNHNV and CDR2 YYDKDF (reference sequence). The CDR3 contains 16 residues. The V and J ends lost 1 base and 9 bases, in that order; junction bases with no gene match: 5. The CDR3 protein is CATSRGGTSGKRELFF. The CDR3, as DNA: TGTGCCACCAGCAGAGGGGGGACTAGCGGGAAGAGGGAGCTGTTTTTT. Filled out from reference TRBV15 and TRBJ2-2, the complete variable domain reads DAMVIQNPRYQVTQFGKPVTLSCSQTLNHNVMYWYQQKSSQAPKLLFHYYDKDFNNEADTPDNFQSRRPNTSFCFLDIRSPGLGDTAMYLCATSRGGTSGKRELFFGEGSRLTVL.

V is TRBV27 and J is TRBJ1-2, with 9 bases that match TRBD1. CDR3 length equals 14 residues. Germline assignment: CDR1 MNHEY and CDR2 SMNVEV (reference sequence). V lost 5 bases to trimming and J lost 4 bases; unmatched junction nucleotides: 5. The CDR3 loop reads CASSAGQGSYGYTF. CDR3 coding DNA: TGTGCCAGCAGTGCGGGACAGGGCAGCTATGGCTACACCTTC.

The table lists this clone with a count of one. The V and J genes are TRBV6-4 and TRBJ2-3; 8 bases match TRBD2. The J segment lost 5 bases and the V segment lost 3 bases, leaving 7 bases of the junction unmatched. Germline assignment: CDR1 MRHNA and CDR2 SNTAGT. The CDR3 covers 15 residues. The CDR3 here is CASSEAGGGGDTQYF. CDR3 sequence (DNA): TGTGCCAGCAGTGAGGCGGGAGGAGGGGGAGATACGCAGTATTTT.

The chain couples TRBV4-1 to TRBJ2-2, with 13 bases matching TRBD2. V was clipped by 3 bases and J by 6 bases; unmatched bases: 1. Germline CDR1 and CDR2: MGHRA and YSYEKL. The CDR3 covers 15 residues. The CDR3 sequence is CASSHGLAGAGELFF. The CDR3 region has the DNA TGCGCCAGCAGCCACGGACTAGCGGGAGCCGGGGAGCTGTTTTTT.

The chain carries TRBV5-1 and TRBJ2-3; 9 bases are shared with TRBD2. Germline CDR1 and CDR2: SGHRS and YFSETQ. V dropped 0 bases and J dropped 3; count of bases not matched to a gene: 8. The length of the CDR3 is 17 residues. The chain's CDR3 is CASSLVWREGRTDTQYF. DNA of the CDR3: TGCGCCAGCAGCTTGGTGTGGCGGGAGGGCCGTACAGATACGCAGTATTTT. The entire variable domain, with the rest obtained from reference TRBV5-1 and TRBJ2-3, is as follows: KAGVTQTPRYLIKTRGQQVTLSCSPISGHRSVSWYQQTPGQGLQFLFEYFSETQRNKGNFPGRFSGRQFSNSRSEMNVSTLELGDSALYLCASSLVWREGRTDTQYFGPGTRLTVL.

This sequence joins TRBV4-1 and TRBJ2-3; TRBD2 agrees at 8 bases. V shed 4 bases, J shed 0 bases, and the junction held 24 bases outside the gene matches. This CDR3 has 22 amino acids. Germline CDR1 is MGHRA and CDR2 is YSYEKL. CDR3 loop: CASSPLGGGLAGAPVSTDTQYF. For the CDR3, the DNA is TGCGCCAGCAGCCCGCTAGGGGGTGGGCTAGCGGGCGCACCAGTTAGCACAGATACGCAGTATTTT.

This chain links TRBV10-3 with TRBJ2-1; possibly TRBD1 for D (6 bases). This CDR3 spans 14 amino acids. V was pared by 2 bases and J by 8 bases, with 13 bases between. The V gene's germline CDR1 is ENHRY and CDR2 SYGVKD. In DNA, the CDR3 is TGTGCCATCAGTGAGCCCGGACAGAAGGATGAGCAGTTCTTC. Protein product: CAISEPGQKDEQFF.

The chain joins TRBV13 to TRBJ2-3; perhaps TRBD1 as D (6 bases). Germline V lookup: CDR1 PRHDT, CDR2 FYEKMQ (reference sequence). This CDR3 is 12 amino acids long. V was pared by 6 bases and J by 6 bases, with 10 bases between. The CDR3 sequence: CASRQTGDTQYF. DNA for the CDR3: TGTGCCAGCAGGCAAACAGGGGATACGCAGTATTTT.

The chain couples TRBV7-6 to TRBJ2-5; tentatively, D is TRBD2 (5 bases). The CDR3 length is 15 residues. V was cut by 2 bases and J by 3 bases, with 13 bases left in between. Germline-derived CDR1 and CDR2 are SGHVS and FNYEAQ. The CDR3 nucleotides read TGTGCCAGCAGCTTATATTCTAGCCTGGAAGAGACCCAGTACTTC. Protein sequence: CASSLYSSLEETQYF.